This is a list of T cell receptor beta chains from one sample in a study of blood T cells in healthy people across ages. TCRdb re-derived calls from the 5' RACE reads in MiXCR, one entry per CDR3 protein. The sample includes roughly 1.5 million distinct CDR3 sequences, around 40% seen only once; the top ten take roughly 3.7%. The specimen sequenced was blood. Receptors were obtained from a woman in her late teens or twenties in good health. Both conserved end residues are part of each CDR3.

cdr3_aa: CASSASPGLNTGELFF; v_call: TRBV25-1
cdr3_aa: CAWVPTSNYGYTF; v_call: TRBV30
cdr3_aa: CASSVEPGTVRETQYF; v_call: TRBV9
cdr3_aa: CASRPTPGLANYGYTF; v_call: TRBV28
cdr3_aa: CSGSRFYGYTF; v_call: TRBV29-1
cdr3_aa: CASSHGWPSGEQFF; v_call: TRBV3-1
cdr3_aa: CSEAAAGPNNEQFF; v_call: TRBV20-1
cdr3_aa: CSVGRSGYGYTF; v_call: TRBV29-1
cdr3_aa: CAGSLYLDTLDNEQFF; v_call: TRBV3-1
cdr3_aa: CAISESPGQGGEQYF; v_call: TRBV10-3
cdr3_aa: CASTPRRRDQETQYF; v_call: TRBV12-3/TRBV12-4
cdr3_aa: CASSQDRGGFAGGPDTQYF; v_call: TRBV4-3
cdr3_aa: CASSKSGTTNEKLFF; v_call: TRBV7-2
cdr3_aa: CASSSFYDQETQYF; v_call: TRBV11-3
cdr3_aa: CASRPSGPSDRNYGYTF; v_call: TRBV3-1
cdr3_aa: CSARLAGTVTQYF; v_call: TRBV20-1
cdr3_aa: CAWRRPAGNTIYF; v_call: TRBV30
cdr3_aa: CASSLVRGGNTEAFF; v_call: TRBV5-1
cdr3_aa: CASSIMPTYEQYF; v_call: TRBV19
cdr3_aa: CASTDHYNEQFF; v_call: TRBV28
cdr3_aa: CASSLSTGLNNEQFF; v_call: TRBV5-1
cdr3_aa: CSVEARTENGYTF; v_call: TRBV29-1
cdr3_aa: CASTPRSVGAGANVLTF; v_call: TRBV28
cdr3_aa: CASRSPSGANVLTF; v_call: TRBV6-2/TRBV6-3
cdr3_aa: CSARDPRDLSYEQYF; v_call: TRBV20-1
cdr3_aa: CASSELESGGAVRETQYF; v_call: TRBV6-1
cdr3_aa: CASSLEGQGGNQPQHF; v_call: TRBV28
cdr3_aa: CASSPQDRGSSGANVLTF; v_call: TRBV18
cdr3_aa: CASSVEAGGIYNEQYF; v_call: TRBV9
cdr3_aa: CSASRTRVAGYTF; v_call: TRBV20-1
cdr3_aa: CSAKNPGQGTEAFF; v_call: TRBV20-1
cdr3_aa: CASSPPAGGPNTEAFF; v_call: TRBV18
cdr3_aa: CASSNEGFNEQFF; v_call: TRBV18
cdr3_aa: CASGGGGPKSYEQYF; v_call: TRBV13
cdr3_aa: CASTRGPGFTEAFF; v_call: TRBV28
cdr3_aa: CAISEQGVTEAFF; v_call: TRBV10-3
cdr3_aa: CSARAVLEAFF; v_call: TRBV20-1
cdr3_aa: CSAVTSGGTQYF; v_call: TRBV20-1
cdr3_aa: CASSPVPLAGFTYNEQFF; v_call: TRBV4-3
cdr3_aa: CASSLGAGGGDEQYF; v_call: TRBV11-2
cdr3_aa: CASSSSSGGYNEQYF; v_call: TRBV5-1
cdr3_aa: CASSSDLANTEAFF; v_call: TRBV12-3/TRBV12-4